This entry concerns a single T cell receptor (beta chain). Antigen: not known. The sample belongs to a study of early T cells in non-severe SARS-CoV-2 infection. Study-level findings and limits: Private and CD4 specificities were missed by VDJdb matching, which favored anti-spike CD8 responses.

TCRdb itself ran the 5' RACE reads through MiXCR, one entry per CDR3 protein. The sample lists 25,000 or so distinct CDR3 sequences; around 5.1% were seen once. CDR1 is MDHEN and CDR2 is SYDVKM in the germline V gene. The CDR3 sequence is 14 residues long. V was cut by 3 bases and J by 3 bases, with 12 bases left in between. This sequence originates from an adult who was a healthcare worker with PCR-confirmed SARS-CoV-2 infection or an uninfected control (not recorded which). V usage is TRBV28 and J usage is TRBJ2-7; D call uncertain. Sequencing used whole blood. The CDR3 sequence is CASSFTASSYEQYF. For the CDR3, the DNA is TGTGCCAGCAGTTTTACAGCGTCGAGCTACGAGCAGTACTTC.